This record looks at one T cell receptor beta chain sequence and its context. Its matching antigen is unknown. V shed 8 bases and J 4 bases; nucleotides not matched to a gene: 3. The CDR3 is 13 amino acids. The germline V gene encodes CDR1 WSHSY and CDR2 SAAADI. This record comes from a study of cytomegalovirus exposure and HLA in healthy donors. Study-level findings and limits: Most sequenced TCRs were rare (though some public TCRs occurred in many donors). Altogether, some 170 TCR beta chains were recorded as cytomegalovirus-associated.

The study ran its PCR with 60 Vbeta and 13 Jbeta primers. The data were produced by immunoSEQ multiplex PCR, yet TCRdb's version contains in-frame clones alone and is incomplete. The sample lists fewer than 80,000 clones, approximately 61% occurring once. V is TRBV10-2 and J is TRBJ2-1, with 9 bases identical to TRBD2. The sequenced sample was PBMCs. This TCR was sampled from a woman between 50 and 59 years old in good health and CMV-seropositive. The CDR3 DNA follows: TGCGCCAGCGGGACTAGCTCTTACAATGAGCAGTTCTTC. Translated, it gives CASGTSSYNEQFF.